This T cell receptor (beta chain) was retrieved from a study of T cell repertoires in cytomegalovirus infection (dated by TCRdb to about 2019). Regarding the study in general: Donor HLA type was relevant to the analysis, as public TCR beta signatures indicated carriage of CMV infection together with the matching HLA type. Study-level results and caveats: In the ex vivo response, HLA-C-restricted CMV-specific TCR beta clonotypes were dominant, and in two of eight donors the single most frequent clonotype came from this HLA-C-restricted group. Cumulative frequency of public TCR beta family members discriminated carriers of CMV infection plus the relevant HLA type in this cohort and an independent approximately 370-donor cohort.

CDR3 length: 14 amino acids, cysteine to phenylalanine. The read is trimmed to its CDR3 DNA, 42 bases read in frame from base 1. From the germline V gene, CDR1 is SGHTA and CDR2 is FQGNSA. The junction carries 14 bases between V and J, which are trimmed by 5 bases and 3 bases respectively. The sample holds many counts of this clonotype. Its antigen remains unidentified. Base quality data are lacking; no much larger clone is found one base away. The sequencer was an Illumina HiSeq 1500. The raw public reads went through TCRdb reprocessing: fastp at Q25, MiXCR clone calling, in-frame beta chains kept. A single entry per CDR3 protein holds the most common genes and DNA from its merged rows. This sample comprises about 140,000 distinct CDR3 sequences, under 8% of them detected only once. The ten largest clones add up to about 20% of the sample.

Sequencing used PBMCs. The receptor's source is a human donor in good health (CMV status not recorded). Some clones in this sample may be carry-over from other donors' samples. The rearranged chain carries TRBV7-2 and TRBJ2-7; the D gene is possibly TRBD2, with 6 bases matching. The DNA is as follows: TGTGCCAGCAGCCCACTACTCGGGGGCTACGAGCAGTACTTC. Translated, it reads CASSPLLGGYEQYF. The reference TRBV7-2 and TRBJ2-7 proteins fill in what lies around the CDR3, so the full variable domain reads GAGVSQSPSNKVTEKGKDVELRCDPISGHTALYWYRQSLGQGLEFLIYFQGNSAPDKSGLPSDRFSAERTGGSVSTLTIQRTQQEDSAVYLCASSPLLGGYEQYFGPGTRLTVT.